One sample yielded the 7 T cell receptor beta chains listed below, sequenced in a study of T cell responses to AZD1222 COVID-19 vaccine. Clones were sequenced by immunoSEQ multiplex PCR, and TCRdb holds only the in-frame ones, with some missing. The data show about 120,000 clones, around 92% seen once. The sequences come from peripheral blood, collected on day 0 of AZD1222 vaccination. The receptors were sampled from an adult in good health.

The V call is TRBV9, the J call TRBJ2-3; 8 bases map to TRBD1. CDR3 length equals 16 residues. Trimming took 2 bases from V and 4 from J; bases not matched to a gene: 9. The V gene's germline CDR1 is SGDLS and CDR2 YYNGEE. CDR3: CASSVAGGAKADTQYF. In DNA form, the CDR3 reads TGTGCCAGCAGCGTTGCAGGGGGCGCGAAAGCAGATACGCAGTATTTT.

The chain has TRBV7-9 and TRBJ1-4; TRBD1 aligns across 9 bases. CDR1 and CDR2 (germline): SEHNR, FQNEAQ (reference sequence). J was trimmed by 6 bases and V by 5 bases; bases with no gene match: 4. The CDR3 has 14 residues. CDR3 nucleotides: TGTGCCAGCAGCCCGTGGGACAGGGATGAAAAACTGTTTTTT. Translation: CASSPWDRDEKLFF.

The chain joins TRBV19 to TRBJ1-6; D ambiguous. This CDR3 has 16 amino acids. V was clipped by 3 bases and J by 5 bases, with 14 bases between them. Germline values: CDR1 LNHDA, CDR2 SQIVND (reference sequence). CDR3 nucleotide sequence: TGTGCCAGTAGTATGTCGTCGACACTGGATAATTCACCCCTCCACTTT. It codes for CASSMSSTLDNSPLHF.

This clone was recorded once. This chain connects TRBV9 to TRBJ2-1, with 7 bases that match TRBD1. The germline CDR1 and CDR2 sequences are SGDLS and YYNGEE. The J segment lost 3 bases and the V segment lost 3 bases, leaving 3 bases of the junction unmatched. The CDR3 length is 14 residues. In DNA form, the CDR3 reads TGTGCCAGCAGCGGCCGGGACAGCTACAATGAGCAGTTCTTC. This sequence encodes CASSGRDSYNEQFF.

This chain joins TRBV30 and TRBJ1-2; unclear D gene. Germline CDR1 and CDR2: GTSNPN and SVGIG (reference sequence). The CDR3 covers 13 residues. V was cut by 5 bases and J by 7 bases, with 17 bases left in between. CDR3 nucleotide sequence: TGTGCCTGGTCCGTCTCAGGAGCTGGTGGCTACACCTTC. Protein sequence: CAWSVSGAGGYTF. Variable domain in full (rest from reference TRBV30 and TRBJ1-2): SQTIHQWPATLVQPVGSPLSLECTVEGTSNPNLYWYRQAAGRGLQLLFYSVGIGQISSEVPQNLSASRPQDRQFILSSKKLLLSDSGFYLCAWSVSGAGGYTFGSGTRLTVV.

The chain combines TRBV2 with TRBJ1-1; D is ambiguous. Germline assignment: CDR1 SNHLY and CDR2 FYNNEI. Trimming left V 3 bases short and J 0 bases short, with 8 bases between. CDR3 size: 14 residues. CDR3 region: CASSDNTMNTEAFF. In DNA, the CDR3 is TGTGCCAGCAGTGACAACACAATGAACACTGAAGCTTTCTTT.

A single count supports this clone. The chain recombines TRBV12-2 with TRBJ1-5; the table calls TRBD1, which could not be checked here. TRBV12-2 is given as a pseudogene. The CDR3 has 18 residues. CDR3 sequence: CASRLDQILEGAGQPQHF. The CDR3 DNA reads TGTGCAAGTCGCTTAGACCAGATCTTAGAGGGGGCAGGTCAGCCCCAGCATTTT.